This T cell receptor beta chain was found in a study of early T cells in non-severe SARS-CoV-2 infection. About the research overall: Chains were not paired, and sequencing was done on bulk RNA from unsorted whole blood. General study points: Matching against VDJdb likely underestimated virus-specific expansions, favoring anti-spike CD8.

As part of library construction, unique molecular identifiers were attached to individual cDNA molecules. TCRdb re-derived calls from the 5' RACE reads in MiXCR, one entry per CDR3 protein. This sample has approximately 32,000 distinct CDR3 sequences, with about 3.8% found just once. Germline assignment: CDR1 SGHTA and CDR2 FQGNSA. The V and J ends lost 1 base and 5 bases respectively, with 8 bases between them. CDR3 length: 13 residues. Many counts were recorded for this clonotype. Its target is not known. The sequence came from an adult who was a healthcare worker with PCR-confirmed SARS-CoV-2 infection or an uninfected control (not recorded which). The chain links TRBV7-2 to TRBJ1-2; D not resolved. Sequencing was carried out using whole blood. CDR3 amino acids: CASSLDSLYGYTF. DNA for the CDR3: TGTGCCAGCAGCTTAGACAGCCTGTATGGCTACACCTTC.